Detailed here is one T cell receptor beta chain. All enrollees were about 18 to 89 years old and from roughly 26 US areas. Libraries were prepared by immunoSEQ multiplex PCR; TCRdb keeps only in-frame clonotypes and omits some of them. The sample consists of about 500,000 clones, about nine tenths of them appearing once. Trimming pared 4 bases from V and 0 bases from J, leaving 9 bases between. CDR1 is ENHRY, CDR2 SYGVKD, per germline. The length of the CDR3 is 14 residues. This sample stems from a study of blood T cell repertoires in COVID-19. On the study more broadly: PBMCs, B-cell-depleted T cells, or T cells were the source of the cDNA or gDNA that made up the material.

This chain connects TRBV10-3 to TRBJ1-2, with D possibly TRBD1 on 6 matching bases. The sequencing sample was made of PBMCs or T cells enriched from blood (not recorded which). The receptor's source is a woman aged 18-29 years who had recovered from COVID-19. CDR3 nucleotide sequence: TGTGCCATCAGTGGAAAGGGGGCTAACTATGGCTACACCTTC. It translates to CAISGKGANYGYTF.